The present T cell receptor beta chain was sequenced within a study of type 1 regulatory T cells. Study-level information: This in vitro CD4 product, T-allo10, is enriched for Tr1 cells and alloantigen-specific. Study-wide points: Tr1 cells had a more restricted TCR repertoire than non-Tr1 cells.

Germline V gene data show CDR1 as SGHTA and CDR2 as FQGNSA. This CDR3 is built from 17 residues. The J segment lost 5 bases and the V segment lost 1 base, leaving 6 bases of the junction unmatched. In its sample, this clonotype was seen a few times. Its antigen is undetermined. A single record per CDR3 protein comes from TCRdb applying MiXCR to the reads. The sample shows several thousand distinct CDR3 sequences, about a quarter of them seen only once. The chain joins TRBV7-2 to TRBJ2-2; 11 nucleotides agree with TRBD2. The specimen sequenced was cultured type 1 regulatory T (Tr1) cells, either the whole culture or a sorted fraction (not recorded which). The clonotype comes from a human donor in good health. The CDR3 sequence: CASSLERVAGGTGELFF. In DNA form, the CDR3 reads TGTGCCAGCAGCTTAGAAAGAGTAGCGGGGGGGACCGGGGAGCTGTTTTTT.